Only one count was recorded for the clone carrying this TCR beta chain. Its antigen is currently unknown. This entry comes from a study of T cell repertoires in cytomegalovirus infection. Background on the study: Signatures in public TCR beta sequences pointed to both CMV infection and matching HLA type.

TCRdb re-called the reads with MiXCR, one entry per CDR3 protein. The sample contains approximately 400,000 distinct CDR3 sequences, roughly 31% of which appear only once. General study results and limits: Identification of carriers of CMV plus the relevant HLA was achieved through cumulative public TCR beta family frequency.

The sample was PBMCs. This clonotype originated in a human donor in good health (CMV status not recorded). Some clones in this sample may be carry-over from other donors' samples.

The CDR3 region has the DNA TGTGCCAGTAGTATAGCGTGGGCCCCGGGGACCCAGTACTTC. This gives the protein CASSIAWAPGTQYF. The chain couples TRBV19 to TRBJ2-5; D remains unclear. V lost 1 base, J lost 7 bases, and 13 bases lay in between. Germline CDR1 reads LNHDA; CDR2 reads SQIVND (reference sequence). This CDR3 contains 14 residues. The variable domain in full, completed from reference TRBV19 and TRBJ2-5, reads DGGITQSPKYLFRKEGQNVTLSCEQNLNHDAMYWYRQDPGQGLRLIYYSQIVNDFQKGDIAEGYSVSREKKESFPLTVTSAQKNPTAFYLCASSIAWAPGTQYFGPGTRLLVL.